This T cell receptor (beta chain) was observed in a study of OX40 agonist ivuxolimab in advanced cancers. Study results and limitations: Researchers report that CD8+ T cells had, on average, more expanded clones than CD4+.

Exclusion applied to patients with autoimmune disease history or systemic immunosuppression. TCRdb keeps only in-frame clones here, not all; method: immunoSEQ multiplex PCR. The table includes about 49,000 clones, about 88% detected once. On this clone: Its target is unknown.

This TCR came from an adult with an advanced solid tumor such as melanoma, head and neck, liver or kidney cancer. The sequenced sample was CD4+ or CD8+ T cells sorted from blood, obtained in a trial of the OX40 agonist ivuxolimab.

CDR3 sequence reads: CASSHGLETGEAFF. The CDR3 nucleotides read TGTGCCAGCAGCCATGGGTTGGAGACAGGGGAAGCTTTCTTT. The chain joins TRBV5-4 to TRBJ1-1; the match to TRBD1 covers 7 bases. This CDR3 spans 14 amino acids. Germline V gene lookup returns CDR1 SGHNT and CDR2 YYREEE (reference sequence). V shed 4 bases, J shed 8 bases, and the junction held 11 bases outside the gene matches.